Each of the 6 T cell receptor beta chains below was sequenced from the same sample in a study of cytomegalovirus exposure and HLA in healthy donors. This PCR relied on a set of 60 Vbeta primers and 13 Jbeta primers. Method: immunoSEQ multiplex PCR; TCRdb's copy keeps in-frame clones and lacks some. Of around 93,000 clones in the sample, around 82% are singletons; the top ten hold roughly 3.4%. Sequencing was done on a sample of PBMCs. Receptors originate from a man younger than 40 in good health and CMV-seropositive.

DNA of the CDR3: TGCGCCAGCAGCCGGACTAGCGGGGCGAACACCGGGGAGCTGTTTTTT. It translates to CASSRTSGANTGELFF. The chain carries TRBV10-1 and TRBJ2-2; TRBD2 aligns across 12 bases. The CDR3 is made up of 16 amino acids. The germline V gene has CDR1 WNHNN and CDR2 SYGVQD (reference sequence). V shed 6 bases and J 0 bases; nucleotides not matched to a gene: 2.

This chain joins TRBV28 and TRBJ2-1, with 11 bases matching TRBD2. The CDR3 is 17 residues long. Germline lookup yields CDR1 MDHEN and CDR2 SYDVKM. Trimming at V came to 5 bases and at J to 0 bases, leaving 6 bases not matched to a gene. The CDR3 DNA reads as TGTGCCAGCAGTGTATCGACTAGCGGGACCTCCTACAATGAGCAGTTCTTC. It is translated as CASSVSTSGTSYNEQFF.

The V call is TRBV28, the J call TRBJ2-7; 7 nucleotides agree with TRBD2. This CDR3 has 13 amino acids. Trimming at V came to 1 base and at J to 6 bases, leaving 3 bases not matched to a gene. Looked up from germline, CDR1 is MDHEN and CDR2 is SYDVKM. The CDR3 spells CASSLSSSGEQYF. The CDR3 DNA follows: TGTGCCAGCAGTTTATCATCTAGCGGCGAGCAGTACTTC.

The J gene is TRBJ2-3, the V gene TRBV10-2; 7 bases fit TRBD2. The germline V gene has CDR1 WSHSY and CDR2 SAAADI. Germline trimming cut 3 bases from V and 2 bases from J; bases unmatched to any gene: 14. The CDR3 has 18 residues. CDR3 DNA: TGCGCCAGCAGTGAAAGATCAAGCGGGATAAGTTCCACAGATACGCAGTATTTT. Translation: CASSERSSGISSTDTQYF.

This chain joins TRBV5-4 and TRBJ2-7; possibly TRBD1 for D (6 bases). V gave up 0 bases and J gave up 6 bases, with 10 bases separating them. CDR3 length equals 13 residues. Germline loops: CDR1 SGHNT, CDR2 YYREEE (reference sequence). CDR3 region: CASSLAGAAEQYF. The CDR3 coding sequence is TGTGCCAGCAGCTTGGCAGGGGCAGCCGAGCAGTACTTC.

The CDR3 DNA sequence: TGTGCCAGCAGCCAGGGCACTAGCGGAGCAACCTATACGCAGTATTTT. Translating it yields CASSQGTSGATYTQYF. The chain links TRBV4-2 to TRBJ2-3; TRBD2 matches 8 bases. The CDR3 is 16 amino acids. CDR1 is LGHNA, CDR2 YNFKEQ, per germline. J was trimmed by 7 bases and V by 3 bases; bases with no gene match: 12.